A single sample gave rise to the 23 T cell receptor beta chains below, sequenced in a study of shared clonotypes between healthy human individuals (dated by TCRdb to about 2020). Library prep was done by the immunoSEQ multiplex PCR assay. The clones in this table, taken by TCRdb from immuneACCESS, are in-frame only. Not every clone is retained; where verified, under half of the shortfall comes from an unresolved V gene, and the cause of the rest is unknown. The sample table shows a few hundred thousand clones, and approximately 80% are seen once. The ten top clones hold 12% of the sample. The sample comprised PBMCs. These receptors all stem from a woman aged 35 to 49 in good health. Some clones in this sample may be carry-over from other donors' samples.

CDR3 loop: CASSHVGQGDGYTF. CDR3 bases: TGTGCCAGCAGCCATGTAGGACAGGGGGATGGCTACACCTTC. The chain links TRBV4-2 to TRBJ1-2; 10 bases are shared with TRBD1. CDR3 length: 14 residues. Germline V gene sequence: CDR1 LGHNA, CDR2 YNFKEQ. With V trimmed by 3 bases and J by 6 bases, 4 bases remained unmatched.

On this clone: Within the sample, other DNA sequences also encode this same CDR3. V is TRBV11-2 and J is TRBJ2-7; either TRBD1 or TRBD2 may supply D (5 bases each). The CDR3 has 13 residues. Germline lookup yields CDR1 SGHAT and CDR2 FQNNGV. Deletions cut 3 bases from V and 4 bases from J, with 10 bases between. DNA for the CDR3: TGTGCCAGCAGCTTGGGGGTCTCATACGAGCAGTACTTC. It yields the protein CASSLGVSYEQYF. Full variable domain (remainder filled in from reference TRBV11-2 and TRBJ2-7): EAGVAQSPRYKIIEKRQSVAFWCNPISGHATLYWYQQILGQGPKLLIQFQNNGVVDDSQLPKDRFSAERLKGVDSTLKIQPAKLEDSAVYLCASSLGVSYEQYFGPGTRLTVT.

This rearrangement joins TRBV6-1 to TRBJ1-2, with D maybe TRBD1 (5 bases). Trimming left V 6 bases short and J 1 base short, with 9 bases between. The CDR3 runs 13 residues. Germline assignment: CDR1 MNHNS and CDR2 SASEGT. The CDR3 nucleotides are TGTGCCAGCAGGAGGGACTATAACTATGGCTACACCTTC. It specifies CASRRDYNYGYTF.

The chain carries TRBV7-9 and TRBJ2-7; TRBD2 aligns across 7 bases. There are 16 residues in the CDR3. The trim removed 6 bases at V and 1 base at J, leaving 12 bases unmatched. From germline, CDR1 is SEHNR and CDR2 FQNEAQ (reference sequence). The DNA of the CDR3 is TGTGCCAGCAGTCCCTTGGGGGGGGAGAGGTCCTACGAGCAGTACTTC. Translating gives CASSPLGGERSYEQYF.

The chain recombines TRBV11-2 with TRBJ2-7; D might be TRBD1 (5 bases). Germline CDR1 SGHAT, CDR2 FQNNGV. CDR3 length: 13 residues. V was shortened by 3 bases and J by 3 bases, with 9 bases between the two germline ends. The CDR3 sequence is CASSFYRGYEQYF. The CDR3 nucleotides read TGTGCCAGCAGCTTTTATAGGGGCTACGAGCAGTACTTC.

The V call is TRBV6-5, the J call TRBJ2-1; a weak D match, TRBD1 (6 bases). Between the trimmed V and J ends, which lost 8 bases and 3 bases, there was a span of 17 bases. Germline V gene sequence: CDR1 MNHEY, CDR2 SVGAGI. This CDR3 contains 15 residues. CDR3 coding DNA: TGTGCCAGCGGTGCCGGGACACGCGACTACAATGAGCAGTTCTTC. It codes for CASGAGTRDYNEQFF.

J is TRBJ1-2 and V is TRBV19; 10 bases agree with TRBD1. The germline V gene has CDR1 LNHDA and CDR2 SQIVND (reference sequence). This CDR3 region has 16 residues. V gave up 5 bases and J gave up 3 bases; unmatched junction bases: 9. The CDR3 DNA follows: TGTGCCAGTAGTTCGCAGCGACAGGGGGCAGACTATGGCTACACCTTC. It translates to CASSSQRQGADYGYTF.

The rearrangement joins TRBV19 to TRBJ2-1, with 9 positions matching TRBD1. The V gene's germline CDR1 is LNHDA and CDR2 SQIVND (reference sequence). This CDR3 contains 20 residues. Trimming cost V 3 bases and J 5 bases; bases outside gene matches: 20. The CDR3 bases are TGTGCCAGTAGTATCTGGAGGGGACAGGGCGTAGGGTTTTCCCACAATGAGCAGTTCTTC. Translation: CASSIWRGQGVGFSHNEQFF. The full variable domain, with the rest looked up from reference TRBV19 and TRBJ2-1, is DGGITQSPKYLFRKEGQNVTLSCEQNLNHDAMYWYRQDPGQGLRLIYYSQIVNDFQKGDIAEGYSVSREKKESFPLTVTSAQKNPTAFYLCASSIWRGQGVGFSHNEQFFGPGTRLTVL.

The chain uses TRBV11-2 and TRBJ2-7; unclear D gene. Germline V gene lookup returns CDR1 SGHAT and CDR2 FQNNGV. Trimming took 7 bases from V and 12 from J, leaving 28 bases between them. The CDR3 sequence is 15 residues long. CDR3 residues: CASNHSTETWPHPYF. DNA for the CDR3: TGTGCCAGCAACCATTCGACGGAGACCTGGCCCCATCCGTACTTC.

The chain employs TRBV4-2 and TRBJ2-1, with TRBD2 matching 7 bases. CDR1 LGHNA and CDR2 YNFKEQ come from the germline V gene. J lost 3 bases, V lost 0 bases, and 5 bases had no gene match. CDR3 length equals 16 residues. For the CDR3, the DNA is TGTGCCAGCAGCCAAGATCCGGGAGGTATCTACAATGAGCAGTTCTTC. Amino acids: CASSQDPGGIYNEQFF.

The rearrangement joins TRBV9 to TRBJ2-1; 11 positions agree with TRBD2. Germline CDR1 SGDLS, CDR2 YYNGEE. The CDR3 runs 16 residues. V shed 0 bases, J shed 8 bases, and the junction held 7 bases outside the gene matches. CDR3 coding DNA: TGTGCCAGCAGCGTAGAGTCACTAGCGGGAGTAGATGAGCAGTTCTTC. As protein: CASSVESLAGVDEQFF. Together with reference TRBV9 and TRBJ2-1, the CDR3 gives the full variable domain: DSGVTQTPKHLITATGQRVTLRCSPRSGDLSVYWYQQSLDQGLQFLIQYYNGEERAKGNILERFSAQQFPDLHSELNLSSLELGDSALYFCASSVESLAGVDEQFFGPGTRLTVL.

CDR3 in amino acids: CASSQVTGANTGELFF. DNA for the CDR3: TGCGCCAGCAGCCAAGTTACAGGTGCGAACACCGGGGAGCTGTTTTTT. This chain links TRBV4-1 with TRBJ2-2; D perhaps matches TRBD1 (5 bases). CDR3 length: 16 residues. V lost 1 base to trimming and J lost 0 bases, with 9 bases between them. CDR1 is MGHRA, CDR2 YSYEKL, per germline.

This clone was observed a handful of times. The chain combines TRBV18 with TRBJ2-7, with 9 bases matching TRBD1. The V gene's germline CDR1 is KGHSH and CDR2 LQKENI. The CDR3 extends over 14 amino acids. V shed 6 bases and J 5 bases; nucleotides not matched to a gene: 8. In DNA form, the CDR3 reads TGTGCCAGCTCGGTCGGGACAGGGACCCACGAGCAGTACTTC. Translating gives CASSVGTGTHEQYF. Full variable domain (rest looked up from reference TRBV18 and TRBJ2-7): NAGVMQNPRHLVRRRGQEARLRCSPMKGHSHVYWYRQLPEEGLKFMVYLQKENIIDESGMPKERFSAEFPKEGPSILRIQQVVRGDSAAYFCASSVGTGTHEQYFGPGTRLTVT.

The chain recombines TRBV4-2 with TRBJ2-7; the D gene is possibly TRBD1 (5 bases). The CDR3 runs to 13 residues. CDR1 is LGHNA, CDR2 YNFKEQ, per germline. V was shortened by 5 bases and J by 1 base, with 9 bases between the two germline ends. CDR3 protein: CASSFRQSYEQYF. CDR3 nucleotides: TGTGCCAGCAGCTTTCGACAGTCCTACGAGCAGTACTTC.

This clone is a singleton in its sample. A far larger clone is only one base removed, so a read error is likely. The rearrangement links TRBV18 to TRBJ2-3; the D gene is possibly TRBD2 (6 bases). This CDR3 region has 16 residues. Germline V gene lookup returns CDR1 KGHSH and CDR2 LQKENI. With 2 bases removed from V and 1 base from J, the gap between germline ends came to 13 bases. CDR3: CASSPNEGGGTDTQYF. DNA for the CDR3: TGTGCCAGCTCACCAAATGAGGGCGGGGGCACAGATACGCAGTATTTT.

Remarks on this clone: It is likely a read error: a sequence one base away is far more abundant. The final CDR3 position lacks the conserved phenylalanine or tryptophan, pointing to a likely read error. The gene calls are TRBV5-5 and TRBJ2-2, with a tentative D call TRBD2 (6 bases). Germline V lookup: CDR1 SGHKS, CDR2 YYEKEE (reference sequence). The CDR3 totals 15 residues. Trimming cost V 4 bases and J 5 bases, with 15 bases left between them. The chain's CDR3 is CASSQDHGSTGELFS. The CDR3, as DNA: TGTGCCAGCAGCCAAGATCACGGGAGTACCGGGGAGCTGTTTTCT.

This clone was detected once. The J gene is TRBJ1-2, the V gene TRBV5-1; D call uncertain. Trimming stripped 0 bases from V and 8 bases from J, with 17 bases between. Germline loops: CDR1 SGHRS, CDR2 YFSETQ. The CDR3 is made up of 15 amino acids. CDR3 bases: TGCGCCAGCAGCTTGGCCCCAACAGAGATGTTGGGCTACACCTTC. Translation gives CASSLAPTEMLGYTF.

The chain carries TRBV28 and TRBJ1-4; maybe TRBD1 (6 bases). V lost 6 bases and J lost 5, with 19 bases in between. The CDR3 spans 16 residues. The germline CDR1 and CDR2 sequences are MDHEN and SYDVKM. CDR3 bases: TGTGCCAGCAGCGCACCTGCCAGGGGCGCCAATGAAAAACTGTTTTTT. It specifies CASSAPARGANEKLFF.

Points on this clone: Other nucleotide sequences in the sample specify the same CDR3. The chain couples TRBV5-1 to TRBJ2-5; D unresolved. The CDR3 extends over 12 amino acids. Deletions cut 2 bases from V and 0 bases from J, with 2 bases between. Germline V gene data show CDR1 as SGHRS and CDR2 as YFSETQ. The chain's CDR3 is CASSFDQETQYF. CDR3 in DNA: TGCGCCAGCAGCTTCGACCAAGAGACCCAGTACTTC. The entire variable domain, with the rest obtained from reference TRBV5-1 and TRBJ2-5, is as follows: KAGVTQTPRYLIKTRGQQVTLSCSPISGHRSVSWYQQTPGQGLQFLFEYFSETQRNKGNFPGRFSGRQFSNSRSEMNVSTLELGDSALYLCASSFDQETQYFGPGTRLLVL.

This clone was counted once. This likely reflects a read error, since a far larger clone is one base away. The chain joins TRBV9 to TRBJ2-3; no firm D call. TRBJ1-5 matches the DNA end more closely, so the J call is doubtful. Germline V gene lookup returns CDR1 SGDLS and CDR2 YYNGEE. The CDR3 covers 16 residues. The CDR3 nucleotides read TGTGCCAGCAGCGTAGACCTAGCGGGAGGAACAGATACGCAGCATTTT. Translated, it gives CASSVDLAGGTDTQHF.

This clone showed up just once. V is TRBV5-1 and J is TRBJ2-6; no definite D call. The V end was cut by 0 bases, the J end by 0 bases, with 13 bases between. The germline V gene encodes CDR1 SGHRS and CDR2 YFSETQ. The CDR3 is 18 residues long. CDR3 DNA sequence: TGCGCCAGCAGCTTGGCGATAGACCCGCTCTCTGGGGCCAACGTCCTGACTTTC. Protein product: CASSLAIDPLSGANVLTF.

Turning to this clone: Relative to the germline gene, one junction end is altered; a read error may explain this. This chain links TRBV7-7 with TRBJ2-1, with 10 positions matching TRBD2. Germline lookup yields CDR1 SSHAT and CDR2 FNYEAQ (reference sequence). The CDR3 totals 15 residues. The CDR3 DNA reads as TGTGCTAGCAGCATGACTAGCGGGTCCTACAATGAGCAGTTCTTC. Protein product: CASSMTSGSYNEQFF.

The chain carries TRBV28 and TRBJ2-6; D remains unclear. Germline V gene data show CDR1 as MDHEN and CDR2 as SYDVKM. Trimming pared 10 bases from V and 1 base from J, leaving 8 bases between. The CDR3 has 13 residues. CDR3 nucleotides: TGTGCCACCGTTCGGTCTGGGGCCAACGTCCTGACTTTC. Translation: CATVRSGANVLTF.